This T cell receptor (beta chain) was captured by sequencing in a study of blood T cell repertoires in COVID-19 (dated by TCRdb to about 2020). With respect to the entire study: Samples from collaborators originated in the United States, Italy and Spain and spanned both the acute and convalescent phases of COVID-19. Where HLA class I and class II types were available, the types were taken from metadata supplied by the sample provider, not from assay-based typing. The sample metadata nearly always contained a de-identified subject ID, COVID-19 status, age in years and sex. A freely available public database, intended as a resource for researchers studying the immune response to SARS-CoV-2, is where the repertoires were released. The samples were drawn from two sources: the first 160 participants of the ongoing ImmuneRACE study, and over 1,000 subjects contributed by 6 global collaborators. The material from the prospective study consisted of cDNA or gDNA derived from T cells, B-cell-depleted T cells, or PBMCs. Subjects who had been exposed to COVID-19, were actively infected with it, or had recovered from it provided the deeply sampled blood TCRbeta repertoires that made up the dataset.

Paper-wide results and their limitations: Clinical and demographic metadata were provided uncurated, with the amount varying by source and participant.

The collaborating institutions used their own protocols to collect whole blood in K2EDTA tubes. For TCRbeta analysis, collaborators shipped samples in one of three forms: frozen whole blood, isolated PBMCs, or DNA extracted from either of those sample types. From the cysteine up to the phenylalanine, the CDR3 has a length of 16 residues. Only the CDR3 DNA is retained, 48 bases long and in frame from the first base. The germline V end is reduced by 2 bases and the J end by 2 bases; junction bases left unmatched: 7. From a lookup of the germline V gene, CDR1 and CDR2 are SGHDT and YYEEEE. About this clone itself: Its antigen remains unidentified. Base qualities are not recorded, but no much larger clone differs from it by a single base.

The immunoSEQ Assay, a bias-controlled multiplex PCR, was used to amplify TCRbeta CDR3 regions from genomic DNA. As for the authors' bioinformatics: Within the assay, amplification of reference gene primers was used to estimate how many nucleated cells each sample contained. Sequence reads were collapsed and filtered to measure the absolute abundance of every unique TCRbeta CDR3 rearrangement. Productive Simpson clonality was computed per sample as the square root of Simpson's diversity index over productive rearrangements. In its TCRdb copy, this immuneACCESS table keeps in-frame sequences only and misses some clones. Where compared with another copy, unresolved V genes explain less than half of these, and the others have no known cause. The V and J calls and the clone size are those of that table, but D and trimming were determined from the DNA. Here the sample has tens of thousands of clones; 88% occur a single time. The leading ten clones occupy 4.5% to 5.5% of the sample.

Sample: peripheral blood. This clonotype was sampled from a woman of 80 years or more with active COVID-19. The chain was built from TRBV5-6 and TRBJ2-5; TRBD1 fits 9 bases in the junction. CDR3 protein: CASSFYRGRIQETQYF. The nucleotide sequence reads TGTGCCAGCAGCTTCTACAGGGGGCGTATACAAGAGACCCAGTACTTC.